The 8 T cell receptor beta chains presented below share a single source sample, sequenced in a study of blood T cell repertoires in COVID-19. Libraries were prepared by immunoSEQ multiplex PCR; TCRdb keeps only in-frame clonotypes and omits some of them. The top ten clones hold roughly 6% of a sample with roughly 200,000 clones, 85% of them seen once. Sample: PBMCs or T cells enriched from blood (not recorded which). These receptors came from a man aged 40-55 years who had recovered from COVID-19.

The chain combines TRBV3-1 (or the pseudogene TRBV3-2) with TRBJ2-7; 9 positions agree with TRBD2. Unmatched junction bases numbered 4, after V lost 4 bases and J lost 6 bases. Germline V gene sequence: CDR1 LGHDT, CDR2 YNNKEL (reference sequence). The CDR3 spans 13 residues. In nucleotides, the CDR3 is TGTGCCAGCAGCCCGGGACTAGCTGGCGAGCAGTACTTC. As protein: CASSPGLAGEQYF.

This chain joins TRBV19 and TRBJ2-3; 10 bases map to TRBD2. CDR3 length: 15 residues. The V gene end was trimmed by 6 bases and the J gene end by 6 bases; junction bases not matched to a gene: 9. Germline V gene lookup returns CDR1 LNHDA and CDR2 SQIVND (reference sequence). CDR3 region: CASRLSGGAIDTQYF. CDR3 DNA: TGTGCCAGTAGATTAAGCGGGGGGGCAATTGATACGCAGTATTTT.

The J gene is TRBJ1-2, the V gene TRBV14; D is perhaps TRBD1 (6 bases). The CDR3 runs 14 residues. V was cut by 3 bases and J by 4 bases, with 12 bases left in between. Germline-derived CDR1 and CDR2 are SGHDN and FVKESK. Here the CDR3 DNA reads TGTGCCAGCAGCCAGGTCAGGGGTCCCTATGGCTACACCTTC. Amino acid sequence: CASSQVRGPYGYTF.

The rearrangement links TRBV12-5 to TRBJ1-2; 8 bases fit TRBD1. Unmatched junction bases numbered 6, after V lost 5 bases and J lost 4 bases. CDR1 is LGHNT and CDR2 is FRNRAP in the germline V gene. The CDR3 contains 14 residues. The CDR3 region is CASGTGQATYGYTF. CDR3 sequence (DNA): TGTGCTAGTGGTACGGGACAGGCGACCTATGGCTACACCTTC.

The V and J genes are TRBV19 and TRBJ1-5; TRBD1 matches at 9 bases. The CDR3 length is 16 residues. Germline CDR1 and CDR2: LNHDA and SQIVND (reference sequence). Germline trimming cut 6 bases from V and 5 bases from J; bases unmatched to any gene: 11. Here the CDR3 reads CASRGGGTGSDQPQHF. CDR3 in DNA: TGTGCCAGTAGGGGGGGAGGGACAGGGAGCGATCAGCCCCAGCATTTT.

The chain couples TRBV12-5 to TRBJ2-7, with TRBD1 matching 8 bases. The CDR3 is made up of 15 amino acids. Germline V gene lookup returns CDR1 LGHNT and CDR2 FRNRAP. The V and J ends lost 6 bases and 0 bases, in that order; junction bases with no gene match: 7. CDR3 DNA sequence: TGTGCTAGTGGCGCTGGGGACAGGAGCTCCTACGAGCAGTACTTC. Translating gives CASGAGDRSSYEQYF.

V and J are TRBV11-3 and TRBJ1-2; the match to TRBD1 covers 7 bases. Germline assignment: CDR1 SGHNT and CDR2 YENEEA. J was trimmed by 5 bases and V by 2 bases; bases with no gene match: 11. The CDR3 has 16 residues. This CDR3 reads CASSLQSGTVLYGYTF. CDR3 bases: TGTGCCAGCAGCTTACAATCCGGGACAGTCCTTTATGGCTACACCTTC.

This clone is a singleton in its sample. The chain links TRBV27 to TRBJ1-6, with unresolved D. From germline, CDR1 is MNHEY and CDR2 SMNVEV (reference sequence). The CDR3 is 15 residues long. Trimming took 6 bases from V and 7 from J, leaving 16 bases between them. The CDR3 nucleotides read TGTGCCAGCAGCCCCGTGATTCTACGGAATTCACCCCTCCACTTT. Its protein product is CASSPVILRNSPLHF.